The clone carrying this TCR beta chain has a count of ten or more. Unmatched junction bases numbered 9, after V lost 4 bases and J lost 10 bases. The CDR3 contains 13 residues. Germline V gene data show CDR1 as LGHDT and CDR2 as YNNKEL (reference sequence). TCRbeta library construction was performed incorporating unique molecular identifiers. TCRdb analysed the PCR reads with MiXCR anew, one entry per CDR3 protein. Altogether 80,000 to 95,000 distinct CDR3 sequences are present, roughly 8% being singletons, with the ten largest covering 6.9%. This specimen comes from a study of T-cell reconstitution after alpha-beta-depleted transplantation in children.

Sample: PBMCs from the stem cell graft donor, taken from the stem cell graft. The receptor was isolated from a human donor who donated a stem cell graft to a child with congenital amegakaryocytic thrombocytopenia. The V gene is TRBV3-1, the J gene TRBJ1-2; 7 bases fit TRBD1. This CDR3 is CASSRSRDSHYTF. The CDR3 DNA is TGTGCCAGCAGCCGGAGCCGGGACAGCCACTACACCTTC.